This paragraph reports one TCR beta chain. The authors' processing: Amplification with reference gene primers provided the estimates of nucleated cell counts. Profiling relied on immunoSEQ multiplex PCR, and the TCRdb table lists in-frame clones only, not all of them. The V and J calls and clone size come from that table; D and trimming were worked out from the DNA. The sample has roughly 160,000 clones, around 86% seen once. The record originates from a study of blood T cell repertoires in COVID-19. Overall study: T cells, B-cell-depleted T cells, or PBMCs supplied cDNA or gDNA.

Trimming stripped 0 bases from V and 10 bases from J, with 13 bases between. The CDR3 length is 14 residues. Germline V lookup: CDR1 MGHRA, CDR2 YSYEKL. The material sequenced was peripheral blood. The V and J genes are TRBV4-1 and TRBJ1-5; D is uncertain. The sequence was obtained from a man in his fifties or sixties with acute or convalescent COVID-19. The CDR3 protein is CASSQDPLEVPQHF. CDR3 nucleotides: TGCGCCAGCAGCCAAGATCCCCTGGAGGTACCCCAGCATTTT.